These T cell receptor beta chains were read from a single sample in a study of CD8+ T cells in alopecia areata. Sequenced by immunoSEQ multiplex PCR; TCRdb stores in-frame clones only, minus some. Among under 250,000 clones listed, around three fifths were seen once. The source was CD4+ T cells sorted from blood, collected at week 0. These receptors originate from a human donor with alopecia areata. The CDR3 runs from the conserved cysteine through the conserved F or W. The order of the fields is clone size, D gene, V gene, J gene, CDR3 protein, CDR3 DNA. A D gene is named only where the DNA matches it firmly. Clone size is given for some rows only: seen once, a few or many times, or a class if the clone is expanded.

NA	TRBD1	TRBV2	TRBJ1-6	CASSEMGQGALGSPLHF	TGTGCCAGCAGTGAGATGGGGCAGGGGGCGCTTGGTTCACCCCTCCACTTT
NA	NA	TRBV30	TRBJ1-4	CAGDRNEKLFF	TGTGCTGGGGACCGTAATGAAAAACTGTTTTTT
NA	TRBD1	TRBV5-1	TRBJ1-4	CASGTGTNEKLFF	TGCGCCAGCGGGACAGGGACTAATGAAAAACTGTTTTTT
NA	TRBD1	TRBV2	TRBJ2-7	CASRGTGNEQYF	TGTGCCAGCAGGGGGACAGGTAATGAGCAGTACTTC
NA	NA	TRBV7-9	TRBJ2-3	CASSRSVRGPTDTQYF	TGTGCCAGCAGCCGCTCCGTGCGGGGGCCCACAGATACGCAGTATTTT
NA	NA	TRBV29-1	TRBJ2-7	CSVDRGRYEQYF	TGCAGCGTTGATAGGGGCAGATACGAGCAGTACTTC
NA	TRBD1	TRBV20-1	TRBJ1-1	CSAKGQGTAFF	TGCAGTGCTAAGGGACAGGGAACGGCTTTCTTT
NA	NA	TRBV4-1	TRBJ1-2	CASSQVGTNYGYTF	TGCGCCAGCAGCCAAGTTGGCACGAACTATGGCTACACCTTC
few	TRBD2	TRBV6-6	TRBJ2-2	CASSYTKTSAGELFF	TGTGCCAGCAGTTACACCAAAACTAGCGCCGGGGAGCTGTTTTTT
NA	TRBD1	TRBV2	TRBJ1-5	CASSGTGDQPQHF	TGTGCCAGCAGTGGGACAGGGGATCAGCCCCAGCATTTT
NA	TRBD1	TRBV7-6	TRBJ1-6	CASSLGAGGNSPLHF	TGTGCCAGCAGCTTAGGGGCAGGGGGGAATTCACCCCTCCACTTT
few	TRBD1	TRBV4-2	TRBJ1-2	CASSLQGAGGYTF	TGTGCCAGCAGCTTGCAGGGGGCGGGAGGCTACACCTTC
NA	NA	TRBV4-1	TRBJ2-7	CASSQSVVLAWEQYF	TGCGCCAGCAGCCAATCTGTCGTGCTAGCGTGGGAGCAGTACTTC
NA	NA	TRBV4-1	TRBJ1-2	CASSQGGVPGYGYTF	TGCGCCAGCAGCCAAGGGGGCGTTCCGGGCTATGGCTACACCTTC
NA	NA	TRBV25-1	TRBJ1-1	CASSPGGRTEAFF	TGTGCCAGCAGTCCCGGCGGGCGCACTGAAGCTTTCTTT
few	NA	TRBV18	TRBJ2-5	CASSQLAAQETQYF	TGTGCCAGCTCACAACTAGCTGCCCAAGAGACCCAGTACTTC
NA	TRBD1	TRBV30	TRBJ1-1	CAWRLGTGDPNTEAFF	TGTGCCTGGAGGCTCGGGACAGGGGACCCGAACACTGAAGCTTTCTTT
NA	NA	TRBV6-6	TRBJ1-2	CASSLGPNYGYTF	TGTGCCAGCAGTTTGGGCCCGAACTATGGCTACACCTTC
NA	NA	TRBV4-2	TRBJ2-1	CASSQGSLGLDEQFF	TGTGCCAGCAGCCAAGGGTCTCTGGGATTGGATGAGCAGTTCTTC
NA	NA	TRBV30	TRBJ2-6	CAWRPGRRHSGANVLTF	TGTGCCTGGAGGCCGGGACGTCGCCACTCTGGGGCCAACGTCCTGACTTTC
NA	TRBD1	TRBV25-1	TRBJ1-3	CASSDVRDSSGNTIYF	TGTGCCAGCAGTGATGTCCGGGACAGCTCTGGAAACACCATATATTTT
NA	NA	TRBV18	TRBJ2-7	CASSPLKDWYEQYF	TGTGCCAGCTCACCCCTTAAGGACTGGTACGAGCAGTACTTC
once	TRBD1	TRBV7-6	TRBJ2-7	CASSFRDRGGEQYF	TGTGCCAGCAGCTTCCGGGACAGGGGAGGCGAGCAGTACTTC
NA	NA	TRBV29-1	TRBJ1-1	CSVERRFSTEAFF	TGCAGCGTTGAACGGAGGTTCAGCACTGAAGCTTTCTTT
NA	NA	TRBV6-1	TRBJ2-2	CASRVRDTGELFF	TGTGCCAGCAGGGTCCGGGACACCGGGGAGCTGTTTTTT
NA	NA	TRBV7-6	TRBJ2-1	CASSGVGRDVSYNEQFF	TGTGCCAGCAGCGGGGTCGGGCGAGATGTCTCCTACAATGAGCAGTTCTTC
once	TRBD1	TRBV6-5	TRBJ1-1	CASSETGLNTEAFF	TGTGCCAGCAGCGAGACAGGGTTGAACACTGAAGCTTTCTTT
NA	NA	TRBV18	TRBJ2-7	CASSPTVTYEQYF	TGTGCCAGCTCGCCGACAGTTACCTACGAGCAGTACTTC
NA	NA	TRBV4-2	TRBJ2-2	CASSGRGPNTGELFF	TGTGCCAGCAGCGGGCGGGGGCCGAACACCGGGGAGCTGTTTTTT
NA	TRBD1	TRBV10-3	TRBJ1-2	CAISGTGGYGYTF	TGTGCCATCAGTGGTACAGGGGGCTATGGCTACACCTTC
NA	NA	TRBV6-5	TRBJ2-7	CASSYRRSRKDEQYF	TGTGCCAGCAGTTACCGGCGTAGTCGGAAGGACGAGCAGTACTTC
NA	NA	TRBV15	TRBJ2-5	CATSRVARVQETQYF	TGTGCCACCAGCAGAGTAGCTAGGGTCCAAGAGACCCAGTACTTC
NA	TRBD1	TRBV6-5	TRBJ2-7	CASRTGTGTYEQYF	TGTGCCAGCAGAACCGGGACAGGGACCTACGAGCAGTACTTC
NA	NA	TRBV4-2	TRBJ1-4	CASSRLDRPLEEKLFF	TGTGCCAGCAGCCGGTTAGACAGGCCTTTGGAAGAAAAACTGTTTTTT
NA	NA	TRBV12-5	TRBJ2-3	CASGSASPRDTQYF	TGTGCTAGTGGTTCAGCGTCCCCGAGGGATACGCAGTATTTT
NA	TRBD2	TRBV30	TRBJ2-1	CAWSVGLAGAGQFF	TGTGCCTGGAGTGTGGGGCTAGCGGGAGCGGGGCAGTTCTTC
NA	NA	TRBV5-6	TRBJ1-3	CASSFGVETGNTIYF	TGTGCCAGCAGCTTCGGTGTCGAGACTGGAAACACCATATATTTT
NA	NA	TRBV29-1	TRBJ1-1	CSAERGITEAFF	TGCAGCGCCGAACGGGGTATTACTGAAGCTTTCTTT
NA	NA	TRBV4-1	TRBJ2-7	CASSQGSLGRYEQYF	TGCGCCAGCAGCCAAGGGTCTTTGGGGAGGTACGAGCAGTACTTC
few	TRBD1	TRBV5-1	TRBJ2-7	CASSFQGDREQYF	TGCGCCAGCAGCTTTCAGGGGGATCGCGAGCAGTACTTC
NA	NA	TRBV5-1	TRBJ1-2	CASREGFYGYTF	TGCGCCAGCAGGGAAGGCTTCTATGGCTACACCTTC
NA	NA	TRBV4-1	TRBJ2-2	CASSQVSGELFF	TGCGCCAGCAGCCAAGTGTCCGGGGAGCTGTTTTTT
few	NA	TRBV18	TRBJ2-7	CASSPPGLLSEQYF	TGTGCCAGCTCACCACCAGGCTTACTGAGCGAGCAGTACTTC
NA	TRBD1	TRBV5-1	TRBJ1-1	CASSLAYRDRGRLGTEAFF	TGCGCCAGCAGCTTGGCCTACCGGGACAGGGGGCGGTTGGGCACTGAAGCTTTCTTT
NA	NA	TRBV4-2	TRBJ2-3	CASSPTTASGDTQYF	TGTGCCAGCAGCCCCACCACGGCTAGTGGGGATACGCAGTATTTT
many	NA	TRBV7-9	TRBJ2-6	CASSASGANVLTF	TGTGCCAGCAGTGCATCTGGGGCCAACGTCCTGACTTTC
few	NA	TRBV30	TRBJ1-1	CAWSLPQRTGGAFF	TGTGCCTGGAGTCTACCTCAAAGGACGGGAGGCGCTTTCTTT
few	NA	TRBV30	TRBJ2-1	CAWTDYNEQFF	TGTGCCTGGACCGACTACAATGAGCAGTTCTTC
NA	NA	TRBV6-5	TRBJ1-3	CASSYDRYSGNTIYF	TGTGCCAGCAGTTACGACAGATACTCTGGAAACACCATATATTTT
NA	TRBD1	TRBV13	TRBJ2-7	CASSYRDRAYEQYF	TGTGCCAGCAGCTACCGGGACAGGGCCTACGAGCAGTACTTC
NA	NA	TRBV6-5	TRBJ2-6	CASSIGVGANVLTF	TGTGCCAGCAGTATAGGCGTTGGGGCCAACGTCCTGACTTTC
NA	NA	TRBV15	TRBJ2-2	CATSRVTGELFF	TGTGCCACCAGCAGGGTCACCGGGGAGCTGTTTTTT
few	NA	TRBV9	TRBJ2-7	CASSVEASSEQYF	TGTGCCAGCAGCGTGGAGGCCAGCTCCGAGCAGTACTTC
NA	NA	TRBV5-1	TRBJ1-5	CASSLDGTDKQPQHF	TGCGCCAGCAGCTTGGACGGGACGGATAAGCAGCCCCAGCATTTT